This T cell receptor (beta chain) was identified during a study of CD8 T cells in Susac syndrome. The CDR3 has 11 amino acids. CDR1 is SQVTM and CDR2 is ANQGSEA in the germline V gene. V lost 3 bases, J lost 4 bases, and 6 bases lay in between. Sequencing of TCR beta, carried out with a high-throughput approach, was applied to CD8+ and CD4+ T cells from the blood. In contrast to the negatively isolated CD8+ and CD4+ T cells, TEMRA cells were FACS-enriched. RNA was extracted with the RNeasy kit, and a quantity of roughly 0.5 to 1 ug was reverse transcribed using random hexamers. The amplification used immunoSEQ multiplex PCR on TCR beta CDR3; it spanned 54 Vbeta and 13 Jbeta. TCRdb fed the immunoSEQ multiplex PCR reads into MiXCR, producing one record per CDR3 protein. There are 150,000 to 200,000 distinct CDR3 sequences in the sample; less than 95% occur only once, and about 0.094% lies in the top ten.

V is TRBV29-1 and J is TRBJ1-1; D is perhaps TRBD1 (6 bases). This receptor was obtained from a human donor with multiple sclerosis. The sample consisted of CD4+ T cells from PBMCs. The CDR3: CSVEGATEAFF. The CDR3 DNA sequence: TGCAGCGTTGAGGGGGCCACTGAAGCTTTCTTT. Using reference TRBV29-1 and TRBJ1-1 for the parts outside the CDR3, the full variable domain is SAVISQKPSRDICQRGTSLTIQCQVDSQVTMMFWYRQQPGQSLTLIATANQGSEATYESGFVIDKFPISRPNLTFSTLTVSNMSPEDSSIYLCSVEGATEAFFGQGTRLTVV.